Below are 16 T cell receptor beta chains sequenced from a single sample in a study of shared clonotypes between healthy human individuals. Libraries were prepared by immunoSEQ multiplex PCR; TCRdb keeps only in-frame clonotypes and omits some of them. The sample lists about 1.4 million clones; roughly 96% were seen once. Specimen: naive CD4+ T cells sorted from blood. Subset defined: CD45RA+ positively selected. The receptors come from a man aged 30 to 39 in good health.

This chain links TRBV27 with TRBJ1-4; 8 bases line up with TRBD1. From germline, CDR1 is MNHEY and CDR2 SMNVEV (reference sequence). Trimming at V came to 6 bases and at J to 0 bases, leaving 9 bases not matched to a gene. The CDR3 is 17 residues long. CDR3 loop: CASRPQGGAATNEKLFF. CDR3 in DNA: TGTGCCAGCAGGCCACAGGGGGGGGCCGCAACTAATGAAAAACTGTTTTTT.

The chain recombines TRBV2 with TRBJ1-5; 7 bases line up with TRBD1. This CDR3 comprises 16 residues. Germline-derived CDR1 and CDR2 are SNHLY and FYNNEI. Trimming at V came to 6 bases and at J to 0 bases, leaving 8 bases not matched to a gene. CDR3 nucleotide sequence: TGTGCCAGCAGGAGGCAGGGGGGTTTTAGCAATCAGCCCCAGCATTTT. This encodes CASRRQGGFSNQPQHF.

The V and J genes are TRBV18 and TRBJ2-7; D might be TRBD1 (6 bases). Trimming cost V 3 bases and J 2 bases, with 11 bases left between them. This CDR3 region has 14 residues. Germline V CDR1 and CDR2: KGHSH, LQKENI. CDR3 protein: CASSPGTPTYEQYF. CDR3 sequence (DNA): TGTGCCAGCTCACCCGGGACACCTACCTACGAGCAGTACTTC.

The chain recombines TRBV5-1 with TRBJ2-6, with a weak D call TRBD2 (7 bases). CDR1 is SGHRS and CDR2 is YFSETQ in the germline V gene. V lost 4 bases, J lost 4 bases, and 21 bases lay in between. The CDR3 is 18 residues long. Written as DNA, the CDR3 is TGCGCCAGCAGCCAGGACGGGGGGCTCGTCTCCGGGGCCAACGTCCTGACTTTC. This sequence encodes CASSQDGGLVSGANVLTF.

The rearrangement links TRBV2 to TRBJ1-1, with D perhaps matching TRBD1 (6 bases). Trimming shortened V by 6 bases and J by 1 base, and 9 bases separated the two germline ends. This CDR3 comprises 13 residues. Germline CDR1 and CDR2: SNHLY and FYNNEI. CDR3 coding DNA: TGTGCCAGCAGAGCAGGGGCGAACACTGAAGCTTTCTTT. Its translation: CASRAGANTEAFF.

The rearrangement links TRBV2 to TRBJ1-2, with 7 bases lining up with TRBD1. V was pared by 6 bases and J by 6 bases, with 13 bases of the junction left unmatched. CDR3 length: 15 residues. Germline V gives CDR1 SNHLY, CDR2 FYNNEI. DNA of the CDR3: TGTGCCAGCAGCACTCAGGGCAGGGGGTTCGATGGCTACACCTTC. Protein product: CASSTQGRGFDGYTF.

In this sample, this clone turned up once. Additional DNA sequences in this sample encode the identical CDR3. This chain joins TRBV5-4 and TRBJ1-2; perhaps TRBD1 as D (6 bases). The germline CDR1 and CDR2 sequences are SGHNT and YYREEE (reference sequence). The CDR3 is 14 amino acids. Deletions cut 2 bases from V and 2 bases from J, with 10 bases between. DNA of the CDR3: TGTGCCAGCAGCTTTAGGCAGGGGAACTATGGCTACACCTTC. This sequence encodes CASSFRQGNYGYTF.

The chain carries TRBV29-1 and TRBJ2-2; D may match TRBD1 or TRBD2 (5 bases each). The V gene's germline CDR1 is SQVTM and CDR2 ANQGSEA. The CDR3 spans 15 residues. Trimming left V 0 bases short and J 3 bases short, with 11 bases between. For the CDR3, the DNA is TGCAGCGTTGAAGATCGGGACGGGTACACCGGGGAGCTGTTTTTT. Translation: CSVEDRDGYTGELFF.

The chain has TRBV5-5 and TRBJ1-2; tentative D call: TRBD1 (5 bases). V lost 3 bases and J lost 8, with 17 bases in between. The CDR3 has 14 amino acids. CDR1 is SGHKS, CDR2 YYEKEE, per germline (reference sequence). The chain's CDR3 is CASSSRDLILGYTF. The DNA for the CDR3 is TGTGCCAGCAGCTCCCGGGACCTCATATTAGGCTACACCTTC.

The chain is built from TRBV5-4 and TRBJ2-7; 9 nucleotides line up with TRBD1. The germline gives CDR1 SGHNT, CDR2 YYREEE (reference sequence). J lost 1 base, V lost 4 bases, and 6 bases had no gene match. The CDR3 is made up of 15 amino acids. The CDR3, as DNA: TGTGCCAGCAGCCCTGGGACAGGGAGGTCCTACGAGCAGTACTTC. It encodes CASSPGTGRSYEQYF.

V is TRBV5-8 and J is TRBJ1-2; D remains unclear. With 0 bases removed from V and 0 bases from J, the gap between germline ends came to 15 bases. CDR1 SGHTS and CDR2 YDEGEE come from the germline V gene. This CDR3 region has 17 residues. The CDR3 coding sequence is TGTGCCAGCAGCTTGGTTCGTCTCCAGTTAGCTAACTATGGCTACACCTTC. It codes for CASSLVRLQLANYGYTF. The entire variable domain, with the rest obtained from reference TRBV5-8 and TRBJ1-2, is as follows: EAGVTQSPTHLIKTRGQQATLRCSPISGHTSVYWYQQALGLGLQFLLWYDEGEERNRGNFPPRFSGRQFPNYSSELNVNALELEDSALYLCASSLVRLQLANYGYTFGSGTRLTVV.

V and J are TRBV27 and TRBJ2-3; D might be TRBD2 (5 bases). Germline V gives CDR1 MNHEY, CDR2 SMNVEV (reference sequence). Trimming shortened V by 3 bases and J by 0 bases, and 16 bases separated the two germline ends. The CDR3 is 17 residues long. The CDR3 DNA reads as TGTGCCAGCAGTTTGTATGAGCGGCGGGCTAGCACAGATACGCAGTATTTT. This gives the protein CASSLYERRASTDTQYF.

In its sample, this clone was seen a few times. The V and J genes are TRBV7-3 and TRBJ2-1, with no clear D. V lost 5 bases to trimming and J lost 0 bases, with 8 bases between them. Germline V gene lookup returns CDR1 SGHTA and CDR2 FQGTGA. The CDR3 loop spans 14 amino acids. The CDR3 protein is CASSPRSSYNEQFF. The CDR3 region has the DNA TGTGCCAGCAGCCCCCGGAGCTCCTACAATGAGCAGTTCTTC. The variable domain in full, completed from reference TRBV7-3 and TRBJ2-1, reads GAGVSQTPSNKVTEKGKYVELRCDPISGHTALYWYRQSLGQGPEFLIYFQGTGAADDSGLPNDRFFAVRPEGSVSTLKIQRTERGDSAVYLCASSPRSSYNEQFFGPGTRLTVL.

This clone was seen only once. The genes are TRBV20-1 and TRBJ2-7; D is unresolved. This CDR3 region has 11 residues. V was pared by 3 bases and J by 5 bases, with 8 bases between. In germline, CDR1 is DFQATT, CDR2 SNEGSKA (reference sequence). CDR3 residues: CSASGLDEQYF. The CDR3, as DNA: TGCAGTGCTAGCGGGCTCGACGAGCAGTACTTC.

V gene TRBV7-9 combines with J gene TRBJ2-5; no clear D. Trimming shortened V by 1 base and J by 2 bases, and 11 bases separated the two germline ends. The CDR3 is made up of 15 amino acids. Germline values: CDR1 SEHNR, CDR2 FQNEAQ (reference sequence). CDR3 coding DNA: TGTGCCAGCAGCTTAGAGTTCTCTGCTCAAGAGACCCAGTACTTC. Amino acids: CASSLEFSAQETQYF.

The chain carries TRBV29-1 and TRBJ1-1; tentative D call: TRBD1 (5 bases). Germline assignment: CDR1 SQVTM and CDR2 ANQGSEA. Trimming stripped 5 bases from V and 5 bases from J, with 15 bases between. The CDR3 contains 13 residues. The CDR3 loop is CSVSQVGRTEAFF. CDR3 in DNA: TGCAGCGTTTCTCAGGTGGGGCGAACTGAAGCTTTCTTT.